The following is a T cell receptor beta chain sequence with its context. Its antigen remains undetermined. No qualities accompany the bases; no much larger clone lies one base away. Sequencing was carried out with an Illumina Genome Analyzer IIx. The public reads were reprocessed in TCRdb via fastp at Q25 and MiXCR, keeping in-frame beta chains. Rows merge per CDR3 protein into single entries with the most common DNA and genes. The sample includes about 15,000 distinct CDR3 sequences, with 30% to 45% observed a single time. The ten largest clonotypes hold 16% of the sample. This entry comes from a study (dated by TCRdb to the early 2010s). The junction carries 15 bases between V and J, which are trimmed by 0 bases and 4 bases respectively. The CDR3 contains 16 residues, cysteine and phenylalanine counted. Left in the record is the CDR3 DNA by itself, 48 bases read in frame from the first base. CDR1 and CDR2 (KGHSH, LQKENI) derive from the germline V gene.

The specimen sequenced was blood. The chain joins TRBV18 to TRBJ1-1, with TRBD1 as a weak D call on 6 bases. The source of this sequence is a human donor. The encoded CDR3 is CASSPPWAGQRTEAFF. The DNA sequence reads TGTGCCAGCTCACCACCCTGGGCAGGACAGCGCACTGAAGCTTTCTTT.